The clone carrying this TCR beta chain was found a few times. Germline CDR1 reads MGHDK; CDR2 reads SYGVNS. V was clipped by 1 base and J by 4 bases, with 17 bases between them. The CDR3 has 17 amino acids. TCRdb reprocessed the RT-PCR reads via MiXCR and lists one record per CDR3 protein. The sample records 57,000 or so distinct CDR3 sequences, roughly 14% being singletons. The data stem from a study of patients and donors after allogeneic stem cell transplantation. The J gene is TRBJ2-1, the V gene TRBV25-1, with D possibly being TRBD1 (5 bases). This receptor was taken from a human donor who was either an allogeneic HSCT recipient or a stem cell or donor lymphocyte infusion donor (not recorded which). It is not recorded whose cells these are; they may come from a transplant donor. The sample taken for sequencing was blood, either unsorted or a sorted T cell fraction (not recorded which). Written as DNA, the CDR3 is TGTGCCAGCAGTGAATTTGCCGAAGACAGCCTTTACAATGAGCAGTTCTTC. This codes for CASSEFAEDSLYNEQFF.